This T cell receptor beta chain was identified in a study of OX40 agonist ivuxolimab in advanced cancers. Background for the entire study: Ivuxolimab was an agonistic, fully human IgG2 monoclonal antibody directed against OX40 (CD134), a costimulatory receptor. Partial responses were achieved by three dose-escalation patients, of whom one had hepatocellular carcinoma and two had cutaneous melanoma. Prior anti-PD-1, anti-PD-L1 or anti-CTLA-4 therapy was permitted, and about two fifths of dose-escalation patients had received checkpoint inhibitors. Among the approximately 54 dose-escalation patients, some 19 had hepatocellular carcinoma, roughly 15 melanoma, 9 renal cell carcinoma and 9 head and neck cancer. Intravenous ivuxolimab was administered to patients every 2 weeks at six dose levels: 0.01, 0.1, 0.3, 1.5, 3 and 10 mg/kg. The dose-escalation cohort was 80% to 90% male with a mean age of about 65 years, ranging from roughly 23 to 90. Peripheral TCRbeta sequencing aimed to test whether ivuxolimab altered TCR sequence diversity and caused clonal T-cell expansion. The monotherapy dose-escalation portion (N of about 50 patients) of the phase I ivuxolimab trial is reported in the paper.

Points on this clone: What this receptor recognizes is not known. No much larger clone is present one base from it, and per-base qualities are unavailable.

What the research found in general, with its limitations: The antigen specificity of the peripheral T cells that underwent clonal expansion was not determined. On average, CD8+ T cells showed more expanded clones than CD4+ T cells after ivuxolimab. Clonal expansion of both CD4+ and CD8+ blood T cells was observed from baseline to week 6 at doses 0.1 to 3.0 mg/kg. Low levels of normalized T-cell clonal expansion were also seen in some nonresponding patients. In the 0.1-3.0 mg/kg groups, partial responders were among the patients with the lowest normalized peripheral clonal expansion, particularly in CD8+ T cells.

Trimming accounts for 4 bases at V and 8 bases at J, while the number of junction bases matched to no gene is 32. Taken from the germline V gene, the CDR1 and CDR2 loops are MGHRA and YSYEKL. The CDR3 runs 22 amino acids, cysteine and phenylalanine included. Of the read, only the CDR3 DNA is kept; its 66 bases are in frame from base 1. The trial excluded patients who had a history of autoimmune disease or who were on systemic immunosuppression. Peripheral blood for TCR sequencing was collected from all dose cohorts at baseline, on cycle 4 day 1, and on cycle 7 day 1. Samples came from an open-label, multicenter, first-in-human phase I dose-escalation trial of ivuxolimab. Adults with locally advanced or metastatic melanoma, renal cell carcinoma, hepatocellular carcinoma or head and neck squamous cell carcinoma were enrolled in the trial. Before TCR sequencing, CD4+ and CD8+ T cells were separately sorted from peripheral blood.

To sequence the TCRbeta CDR3 region, genomic DNA was isolated from the sorted cells. TCRbeta CDR3 regions were sequenced using the immunoSEQ Assay. TCRdb limited this immuneACCESS table to in-frame rearrangements with V and J called. A share of clones is missing; checked studies link under half to unresolved V genes, and the rest is unexplained. This sample is represented by about 45,000 clones; approximately 86% of them were singletons. The ten largest clones capture 0.38% of the sample. This receptor was obtained from an adult with an advanced solid tumor such as melanoma, head and neck, liver or kidney cancer. The specimen comprised CD4+ or CD8+ T cells sorted from blood, sampled in a trial of the OX40 agonist ivuxolimab. The V and J segments used are TRBV4-1 and TRBJ2-3; 8 of the junction bases match TRBD2. The CDR3 region has the sequence CASSPNVKNGRGTTGGYRTQYF. Read as DNA, the sequence is TGCGCCAGCAGCCCAAACGTTAAGAATGGACGGGGGACGACGGGAGGGTATCGTACGCAGTATTTT.